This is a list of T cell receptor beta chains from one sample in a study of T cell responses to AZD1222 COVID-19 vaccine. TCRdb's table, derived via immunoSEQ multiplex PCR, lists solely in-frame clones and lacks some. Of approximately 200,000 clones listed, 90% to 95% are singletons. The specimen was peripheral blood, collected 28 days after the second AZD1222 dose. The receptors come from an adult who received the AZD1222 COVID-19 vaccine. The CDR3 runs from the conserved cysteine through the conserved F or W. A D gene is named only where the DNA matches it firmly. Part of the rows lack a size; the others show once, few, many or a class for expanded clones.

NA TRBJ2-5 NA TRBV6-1 TGTGCCAGCAGTGAACGTTGGGGCAGCCAAGAGACCCAGTACTTC CASSERWGSQETQYF
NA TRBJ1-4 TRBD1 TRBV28 TGTGCCAGCAGTCCCGGGACAGGGGACGAAAAACTGTTTTTT CASSPGTGDEKLFF
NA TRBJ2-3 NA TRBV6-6 TGTGCCAGCAGTCAGGACTATTCCACAGATACGCAGTATTTT CASSQDYSTDTQYF
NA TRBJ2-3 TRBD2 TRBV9 TGTGCCAGCAGCGTCTCCGGGACTACAGGTGATACGCAGTATTTT CASSVSGTTGDTQYF
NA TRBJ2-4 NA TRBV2 TGTGCCAGCTACAGGGATCTAGCCAAAAACATTCAGTACTTC CASYRDLAKNIQYF
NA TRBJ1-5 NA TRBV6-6 TGTGCCAGCAGTTATGTTGGGGGTCAGCCCCAGCATTTT CASSYVGGQPQHF
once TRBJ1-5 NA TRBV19 TGTGCCAGTATAAGTGGGGCCAGCAATCAGCCCCAGCATTTT CASISGASNQPQHF
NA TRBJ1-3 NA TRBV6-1 TGTGCCAGCAGTCCAGGAACCTCTGGAAACACCATATATTTT CASSPGTSGNTIYF
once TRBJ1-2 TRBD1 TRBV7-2 TGTGCCAGCAGCTCGGGACAGGGGGCATTTGGCTACACCTTC CASSSGQGAFGYTF
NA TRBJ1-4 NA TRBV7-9 TGTGCCAGCAGCTTAGTGCCAGATGAAAAACTGTTTTTT CASSLVPDEKLFF
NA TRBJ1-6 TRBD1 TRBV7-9 TGTGCCAGCAGCTCCCAGGGGGTTGATTCACCCCTCCACTTT CASSSQGVDSPLHF
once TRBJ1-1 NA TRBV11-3 TGTGCCAGCAGCCCGGGGGGTCTCGCTGAAGCTTTCTTT CASSPGGLAEAFF
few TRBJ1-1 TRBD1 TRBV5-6 TGTGCCAGCAGCTTCGGACAGGGGGCTTCGAGAGCTTTCTTT CASSFGQGASRAFF
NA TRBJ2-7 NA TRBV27 TGTGCCAGCAGTTTCTGGAGGTCTTACGAGCAGTACTTC CASSFWRSYEQYF
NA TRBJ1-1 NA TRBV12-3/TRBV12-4 TGTGCCAGCAGTCGGACTGTAGAAGCTTTCTTT CASSRTVEAFF
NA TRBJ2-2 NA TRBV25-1 TGTGCCAGCACCCCCGGGGTGGGGTTTGGTCCCGGGGAGCTGTTTTTT CASTPGVGFGPGELFF
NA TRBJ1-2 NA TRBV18 TGTGCCAGCTCACCAACGGGGATCAATGGCTACACCTTC CASSPTGINGYTF
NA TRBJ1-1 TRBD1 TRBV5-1 TGCGCCAGCAGCTTACAGGGGGACCTGAACACTGAAGCTTTCTTT CASSLQGDLNTEAFF
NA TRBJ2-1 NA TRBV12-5 TGTGCTAGTGGTTTGGGTCATTTATACAATGAGCAGTTCTTC CASGLGHLYNEQFF
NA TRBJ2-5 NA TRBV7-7 TGTGCCAGCAGCTTAGGAACGTCCCATGGAGACCAAGAGACCCAGTACTTC CASSLGTSHGDQETQYF
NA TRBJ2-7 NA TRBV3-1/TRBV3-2 TGTGCCAGCAGCCAAGGCCAGGGAGACTACGAGCAGTACTTC CASSQGQGDYEQYF
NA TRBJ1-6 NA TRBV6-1 TGTGCCAGCAGTGAACAACGGGGAAATTCACCCCTCCACTTT CASSEQRGNSPLHF
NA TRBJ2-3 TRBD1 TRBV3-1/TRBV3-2 TGTGCCAGCAGCCAAACAGGGGGTTTGGCAGATACGCAGTATTTT CASSQTGGLADTQYF
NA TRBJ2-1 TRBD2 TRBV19 TGTGCCAGTAGGGGGACTAGCGGGGGGCCTAGCTCCTACAATGAGCAGTTCTTC CASRGTSGGPSSYNEQFF
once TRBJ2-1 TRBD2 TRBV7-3 TGTGCCAGCAGTCCTACTAGCGGGGGCTACAATGAGCAGTTCTTC CASSPTSGGYNEQFF
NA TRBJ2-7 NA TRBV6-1 TGTGCCAGCAGGGAAGGACGGGGCGTTGAGCAGTACTTC CASREGRGVEQYF
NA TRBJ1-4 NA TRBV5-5 TGTGCCAGCAGCTCCCATTGGGAGGAAAGGGGTGAAAAACTGTTTTTT CASSSHWEERGEKLFF
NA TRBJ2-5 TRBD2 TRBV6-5 TGTGCCAGCAGTTATGCTCTAGCGGGCCCACCAGGGACCCAGTACTTC CASSYALAGPPGTQYF
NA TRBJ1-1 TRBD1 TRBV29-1 TGCAGCGCCGCGGGACAGGGGTTCGCTGAAGCTTTCTTT CSAAGQGFAEAFF